This is a list of T cell receptor beta chains from one sample in a study of shared clonotypes between healthy human individuals. The repertoire was sequenced with immunoSEQ multiplex PCR; TCRdb's copy has only in-frame clones and lacks some. The data show 800,000 to 950,000 clones, around 96% seen once. The sequencing input was naive CD8+ T cells sorted from blood. The receptor source for this set is a man younger than 40 in good health. Both conserved end residues are part of each CDR3. D genes are given only for firm matches. Expanded clones get a size class; other rows say once, few or many, or leave the size out.

TRBV5-1	TRBJ2-7	-	TRBD1	TGCGCCAGCAGCTTAAGGACAGGGCACTCCTACGAGCAGTACTTC	CASSLRTGHSYEQYF
TRBV7-2	TRBJ1-5	-	-	TGTGCCAGCAGCTCGGACACAGGGTATCCTTTAGGTCAGCCCCAGCATTTT	CASSSDTGYPLGQPQHF
TRBV5-1	TRBJ2-7	-	TRBD2	TGCGCCAGCAGCCCCGTGGCGGGAGGACCCTACGAGCAGTACTTC	CASSPVAGGPYEQYF
TRBV27	TRBJ1-1	-	-	TGTGCCAGCAGTTTATCTTCTGGGGGTACTGAAGCTTTCTTT	CASSLSSGGTEAFF
TRBV29-1	TRBJ2-1	-	-	TGCAGCGTTGTGGGATATGAGCAGTTCTTC	CSVVGYEQFF
TRBV9	TRBJ2-4	-	-	TGTGCCAGCAGCGTAGGGGGGGCTGATGGAAACATTCAGTACTTC	CASSVGGADGNIQYF
TRBV4-3	TRBJ1-2	-	TRBD1	TGCGCCAGCAGCCAATTCTACGACAGGGCGGGCCTCTATGGCTACACCTTC	CASSQFYDRAGLYGYTF
TRBV7-8	TRBJ2-7	-	-	TGTGCCAGCAGCTTAGTTAGAGGACGATACGAGCAGTACTTC	CASSLVRGRYEQYF
TRBV4-1	TRBJ2-1	-	-	TGCGCCAGCAGCGTACAGGGGAGGGGTAGAGATGAGCAGTTCTTC	CASSVQGRGRDEQFF
TRBV5-6	TRBJ2-5	-	-	TGTGCCAGCAGCGAATTATTACAACCGATGCCCCCCCAAGAGACCCAGTACTTC	CASSELLQPMPPQETQYF
TRBV5-4	TRBJ2-7	-	-	TGTGCCAGCAGTCCTCGATCCCGCCCCTACGAGCAGTACTTC	CASSPRSRPYEQYF
TRBV29-1	TRBJ2-3	-	TRBD2	TGCAGCGTTACCGGGACTAGCGGGTTCACAGATACGCAGTATTTT	CSVTGTSGFTDTQYF
TRBV27	TRBJ2-7	-	TRBD2	TGTGCCAGCAGTTTACTAGCGGGAGGTCTCGAGCAGTACTTC	CASSLLAGGLEQYF
TRBV7-8	TRBJ2-3	-	TRBD2	TGTGCCAGCAGGGAAACTAGCGGAGCTAGCACAGATACGCAGTATTTT	CASRETSGASTDTQYF
TRBV27	TRBJ2-7	-	TRBD2	TGTGCCAGCAGTTCCAGTATGACTAGCGGCTCCTACGAGCAGTACTTC	CASSSSMTSGSYEQYF
TRBV11-2	TRBJ2-2	-	TRBD2	TGTGCCAGCAGCCCTCGGACTAGATTTAGGGTCGGGGAGCTGTTTTTT	CASSPRTRFRVGELFF
TRBV7-6	TRBJ2-7	-	-	TGTGCCAGCAGCCAAGGTTTTGAGGGGTTAAGCTCCTACGAGCAGTACTTC	CASSQGFEGLSSYEQYF
TRBV9	TRBJ2-7	-	-	TGTGCCAGCAGCGGGGACTTCCTACACAAGTACTTC	CASSGDFLHKYF
TRBV29-1	TRBJ2-3	-	-	TGCAGCGTTGCTAGAGATACGCAGTATTTT	CSVARDTQYF
TRBV27	TRBJ2-7	-	-	TGTGCCAGCAGTCCCCCCGGTAGACAGCGCTCGTACGAGCAGTACTTC	CASSPPGRQRSYEQYF
TRBV7-6	TRBJ2-7	once	TRBD2	TGTGCCAGCAGCCCCGTAGCGGGACCCGGTATCGGGCAGTACTTC	CASSPVAGPGIGQYF
TRBV28	TRBJ2-7	-	-	TGTGCCAGCAGTTCAAGGGAAACTTTTGCCGGCGAGCAGTACTTC	CASSSRETFAGEQYF